This T cell receptor (beta chain) was documented in a study of blood T cell repertoires in COVID-19. Study-wide context: The cDNA or gDNA used as material had been derived from T cells, B-cell-depleted T cells, or PBMCs.

Data came from immunoSEQ multiplex PCR; TCRdb stores just in-frame clones and leaves some out. The table records under 450,000 clones, more than 70% of them present only once. This CDR3 has 13 residues. Germline CDR1 reads SGHTA; CDR2 reads FQGNSA. Trimming at V came to 6 bases and at J to 13 bases, leaving 11 bases not matched to a gene. A Seattle source enrolled patients during active infection and followed them longitudinally. The source is a woman aged 50 to 60 with COVID-19, enrolled during active disease. The V and J genes are TRBV7-2 and TRBJ2-4, with TRBD2 matching over 8 bases. Sample: peripheral blood. CDR3 sequence reads: CASSPSGTSKQYF. In DNA form, the CDR3 reads TGTGCCAGCAGTCCATCCGGGACTAGTAAGCAGTACTTC.